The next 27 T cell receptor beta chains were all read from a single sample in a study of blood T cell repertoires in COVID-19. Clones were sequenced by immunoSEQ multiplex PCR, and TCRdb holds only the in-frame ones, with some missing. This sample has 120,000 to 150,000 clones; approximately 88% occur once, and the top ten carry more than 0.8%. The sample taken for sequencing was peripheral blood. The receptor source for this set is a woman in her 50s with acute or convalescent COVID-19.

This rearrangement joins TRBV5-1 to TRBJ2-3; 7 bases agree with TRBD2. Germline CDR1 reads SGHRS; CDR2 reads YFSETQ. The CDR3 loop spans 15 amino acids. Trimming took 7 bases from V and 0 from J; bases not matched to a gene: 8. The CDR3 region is CASGEERGSTDTQYF. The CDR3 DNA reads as TGCGCCAGCGGGGAGGAGCGGGGAAGCACAGATACGCAGTATTTT.

The CDR3 is CSVLEGGTSGAKQYF. The CDR3 bases are TGCAGCGTTTTGGAGGGTGGGACTAGCGGAGCCAAGCAGTACTTC. V gene TRBV29-1 combines with J gene TRBJ2-7, with 11 bases aligning to TRBD2. CDR1 SQVTM and CDR2 ANQGSEA come from the germline V gene. The junction had 14 bases not matched to a gene; V was cut back by 5 bases and J by 8 bases. This CDR3 region has 15 residues.

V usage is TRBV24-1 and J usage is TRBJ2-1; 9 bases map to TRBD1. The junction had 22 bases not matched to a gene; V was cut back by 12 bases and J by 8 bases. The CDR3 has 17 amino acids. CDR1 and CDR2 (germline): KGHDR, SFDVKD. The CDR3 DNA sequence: TGTGCCCACCAGTTCAGGATGCGGGACAGGGAACAGCATGAGCAGTTCTTC. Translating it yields CAHQFRMRDREQHEQFF.

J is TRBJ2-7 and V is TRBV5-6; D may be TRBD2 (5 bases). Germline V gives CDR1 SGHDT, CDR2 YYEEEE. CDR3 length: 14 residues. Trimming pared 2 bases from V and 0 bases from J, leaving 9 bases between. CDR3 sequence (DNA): TGTGCCAGCAGCTTTCGGAGGAGCTCCTACGAGCAGTACTTC. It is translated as CASSFRRSSYEQYF.

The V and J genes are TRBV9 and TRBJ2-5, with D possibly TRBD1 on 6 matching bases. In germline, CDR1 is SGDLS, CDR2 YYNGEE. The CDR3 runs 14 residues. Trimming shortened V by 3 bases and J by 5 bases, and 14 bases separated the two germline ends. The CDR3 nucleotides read TGTGCCAGCAGCGCAACACAGGGTAGGGAGACCCAGTACTTC. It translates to CASSATQGRETQYF.

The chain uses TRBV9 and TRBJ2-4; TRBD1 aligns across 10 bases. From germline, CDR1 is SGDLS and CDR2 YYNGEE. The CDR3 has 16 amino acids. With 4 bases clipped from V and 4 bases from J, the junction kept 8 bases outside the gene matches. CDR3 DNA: TGTGCCAGCAGCCTCAACAGGGACAGGGGAAAAAACATTCAGTACTTC. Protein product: CASSLNRDRGKNIQYF. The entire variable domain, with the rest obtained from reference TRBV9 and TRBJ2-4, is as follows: DSGVTQTPKHLITATGQRVTLRCSPRSGDLSVYWYQQSLDQGLQFLIQYYNGEERAKGNILERFSAQQFPDLHSELNLSSLELGDSALYFCASSLNRDRGKNIQYFGAGTRLSVL.

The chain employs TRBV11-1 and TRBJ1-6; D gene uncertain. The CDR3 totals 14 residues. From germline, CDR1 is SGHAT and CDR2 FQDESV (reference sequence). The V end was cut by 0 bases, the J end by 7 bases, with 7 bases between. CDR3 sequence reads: CASSLAVTNSPLHF. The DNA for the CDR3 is TGTGCCAGCAGCTTAGCGGTAACAAATTCACCCCTCCACTTT.

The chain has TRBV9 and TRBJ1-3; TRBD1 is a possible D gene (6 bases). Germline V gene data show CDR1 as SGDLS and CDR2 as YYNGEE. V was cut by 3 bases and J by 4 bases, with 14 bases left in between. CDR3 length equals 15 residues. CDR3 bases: TGTGCCAGCAGCGCCCTACAGGGAGGGGGAAACACCATATATTTT. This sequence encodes CASSALQGGGNTIYF.

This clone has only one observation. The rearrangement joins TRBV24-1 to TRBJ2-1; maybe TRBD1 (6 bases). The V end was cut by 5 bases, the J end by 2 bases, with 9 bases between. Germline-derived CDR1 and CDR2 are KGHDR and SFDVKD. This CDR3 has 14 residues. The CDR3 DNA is TGTGCCACCAGTGCCAGGGGAACCTACAATGAGCAGTTCTTC. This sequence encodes CATSARGTYNEQFF.

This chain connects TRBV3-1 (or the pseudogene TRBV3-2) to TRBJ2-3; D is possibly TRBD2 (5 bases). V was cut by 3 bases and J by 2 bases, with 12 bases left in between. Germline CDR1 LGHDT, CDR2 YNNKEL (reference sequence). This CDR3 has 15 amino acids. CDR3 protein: CASSHLKAVTDTQYF. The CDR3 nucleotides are TGTGCCAGCAGCCATCTTAAAGCGGTCACAGATACGCAGTATTTT.

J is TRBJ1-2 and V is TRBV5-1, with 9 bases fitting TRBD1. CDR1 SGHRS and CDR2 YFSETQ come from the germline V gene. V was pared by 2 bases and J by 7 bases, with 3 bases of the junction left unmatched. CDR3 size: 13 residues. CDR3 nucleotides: TGCGCCAGCAGCTTTGAGACAGGGGGTGGCTACACCTTC. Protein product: CASSFETGGGYTF.

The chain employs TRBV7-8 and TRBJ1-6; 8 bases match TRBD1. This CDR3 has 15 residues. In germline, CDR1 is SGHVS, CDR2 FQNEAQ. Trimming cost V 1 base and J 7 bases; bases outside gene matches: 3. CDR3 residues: CASSLVTGGNSPLHF. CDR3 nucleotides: TGTGCCAGCAGCTTAGTTACAGGGGGGAATTCACCCCTCCACTTT.

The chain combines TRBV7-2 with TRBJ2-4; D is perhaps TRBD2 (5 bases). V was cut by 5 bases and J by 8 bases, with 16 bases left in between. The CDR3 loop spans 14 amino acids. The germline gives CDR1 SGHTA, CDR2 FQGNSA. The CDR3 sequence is CASSRAQSRDIQYF. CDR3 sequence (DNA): TGTGCCAGCAGCAGGGCACAGTCGAGGGACATTCAGTACTTC.

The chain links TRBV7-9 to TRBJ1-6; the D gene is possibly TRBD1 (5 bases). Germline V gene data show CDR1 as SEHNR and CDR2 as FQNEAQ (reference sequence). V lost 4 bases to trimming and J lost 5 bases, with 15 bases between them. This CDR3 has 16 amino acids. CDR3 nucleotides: TGTGCCAGCAGCTCTACGTACACAGGAGATAATTCACCCCTCCACTTT. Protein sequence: CASSSTYTGDNSPLHF.

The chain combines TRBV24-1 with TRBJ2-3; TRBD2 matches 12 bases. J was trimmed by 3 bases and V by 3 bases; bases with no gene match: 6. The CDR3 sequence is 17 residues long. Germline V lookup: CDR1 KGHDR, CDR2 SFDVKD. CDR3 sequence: CATSDPRLAGETDTQYF. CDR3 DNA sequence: TGTGCCACCAGTGATCCACGACTAGCGGGGGAAACAGATACGCAGTATTTT.

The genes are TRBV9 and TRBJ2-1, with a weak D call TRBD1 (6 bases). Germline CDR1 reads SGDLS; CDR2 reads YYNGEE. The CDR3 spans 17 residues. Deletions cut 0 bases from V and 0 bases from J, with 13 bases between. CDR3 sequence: CASSVVGTPSSYNEQFF. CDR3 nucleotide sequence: TGTGCCAGCAGCGTAGTAGGGACACCTAGCTCCTACAATGAGCAGTTCTTC.

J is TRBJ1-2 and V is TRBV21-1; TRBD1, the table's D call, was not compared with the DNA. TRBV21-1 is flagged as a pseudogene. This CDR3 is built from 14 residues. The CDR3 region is CASSKDDSSYGYTF. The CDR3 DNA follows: TGTGCCAGCAGCAAAGACGACAGCAGCTATGGCTACACCTTC.

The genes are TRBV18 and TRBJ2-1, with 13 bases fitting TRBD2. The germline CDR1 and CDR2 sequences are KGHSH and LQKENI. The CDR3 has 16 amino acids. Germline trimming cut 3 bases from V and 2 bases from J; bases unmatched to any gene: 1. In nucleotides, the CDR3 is TGTGCCAGCTCACCCGGGACTAGCGGGACCTACAATGAGCAGTTCTTC. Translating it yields CASSPGTSGTYNEQFF. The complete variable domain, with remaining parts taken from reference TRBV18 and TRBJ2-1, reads NAGVMQNPRHLVRRRGQEARLRCSPMKGHSHVYWYRQLPEEGLKFMVYLQKENIIDESGMPKERFSAEFPKEGPSILRIQQVVRGDSAAYFCASSPGTSGTYNEQFFGPGTRLTVL.

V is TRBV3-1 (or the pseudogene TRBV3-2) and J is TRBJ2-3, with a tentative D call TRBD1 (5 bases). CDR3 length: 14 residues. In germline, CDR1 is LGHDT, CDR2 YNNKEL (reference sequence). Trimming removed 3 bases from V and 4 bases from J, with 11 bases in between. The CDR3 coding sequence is TGTGCCAGCAGCCATTCAGGGTCCCCAGATACGCAGTATTTT. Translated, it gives CASSHSGSPDTQYF.

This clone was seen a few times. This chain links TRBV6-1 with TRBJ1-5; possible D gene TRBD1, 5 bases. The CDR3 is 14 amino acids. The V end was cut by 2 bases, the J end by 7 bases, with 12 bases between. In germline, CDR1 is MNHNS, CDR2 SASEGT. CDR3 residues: CASSEKQGDQPQHF. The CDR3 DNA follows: TGTGCCAGCAGTGAAAAGCAGGGTGACCAGCCCCAGCATTTT.

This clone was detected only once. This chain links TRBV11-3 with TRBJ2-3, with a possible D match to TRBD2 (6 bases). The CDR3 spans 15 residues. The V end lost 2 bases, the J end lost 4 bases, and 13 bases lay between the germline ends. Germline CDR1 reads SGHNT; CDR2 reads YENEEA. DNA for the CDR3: TGTGCCAGCAGCTTATTGGGCGGGGACGCAGATACGCAGTATTTT. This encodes CASSLLGGDADTQYF.

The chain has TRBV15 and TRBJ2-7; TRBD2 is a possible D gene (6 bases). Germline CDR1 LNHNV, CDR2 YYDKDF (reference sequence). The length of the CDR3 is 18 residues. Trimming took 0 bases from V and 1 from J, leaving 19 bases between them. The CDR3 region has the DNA TGTGCCACCAGCAGAGATCTTAGGCAGGGACTCCTTTCCTACGAGCAGTACTTC. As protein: CATSRDLRQGLLSYEQYF.

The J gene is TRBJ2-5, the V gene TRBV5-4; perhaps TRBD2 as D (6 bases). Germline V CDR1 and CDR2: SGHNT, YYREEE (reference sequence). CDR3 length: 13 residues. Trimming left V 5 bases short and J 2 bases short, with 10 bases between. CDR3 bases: TGTGCCAGCAGTTGGGACTCGCAAGAGACCCAGTACTTC. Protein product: CASSWDSQETQYF.

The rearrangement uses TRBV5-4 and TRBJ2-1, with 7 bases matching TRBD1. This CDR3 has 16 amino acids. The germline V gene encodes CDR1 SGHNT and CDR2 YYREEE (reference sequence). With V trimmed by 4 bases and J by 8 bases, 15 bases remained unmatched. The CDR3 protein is CASSRYGQVNGDEQFF. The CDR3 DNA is TGTGCCAGCAGCCGATACGGACAGGTCAATGGGGATGAGCAGTTCTTC. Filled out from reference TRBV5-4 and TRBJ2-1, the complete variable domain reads ETGVTQSPTHLIKTRGQQVTLRCSSQSGHNTVSWYQQALGQGPQFIFQYYREEENGRGNFPPRFSGLQFPNYSSELNVNALELDDSALYLCASSRYGQVNGDEQFFGPGTRLTVL.

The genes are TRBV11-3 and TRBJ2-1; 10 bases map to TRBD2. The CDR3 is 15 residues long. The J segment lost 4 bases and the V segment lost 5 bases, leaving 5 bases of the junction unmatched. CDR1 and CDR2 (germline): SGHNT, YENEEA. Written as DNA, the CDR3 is TGTGCCAGCAGCCAGAGGACTAGCGGTTACAATGAGCAGTTCTTC. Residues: CASSQRTSGYNEQFF.

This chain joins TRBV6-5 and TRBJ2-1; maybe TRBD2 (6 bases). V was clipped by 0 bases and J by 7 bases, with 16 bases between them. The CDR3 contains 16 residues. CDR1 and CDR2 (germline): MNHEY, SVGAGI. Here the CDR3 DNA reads TGTGCCAGCAGTTACTCGGGGGGAGTCCAAGGTAATGAGCAGTTCTTC. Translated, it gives CASSYSGGVQGNEQFF.

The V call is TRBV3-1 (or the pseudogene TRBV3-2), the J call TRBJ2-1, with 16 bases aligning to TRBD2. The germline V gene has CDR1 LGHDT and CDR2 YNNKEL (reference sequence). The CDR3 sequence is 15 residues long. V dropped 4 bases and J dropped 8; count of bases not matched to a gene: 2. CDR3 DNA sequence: TGTGCCAGCAGCCTTGGGACTAGCGGGGGGGATGAGCAGTTCTTC. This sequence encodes CASSLGTSGGDEQFF.